A selection of T cell receptor beta chains follows, all from one sample in a study of STAT5B mutations in CD4+ large granular lymphocyte leukemia. TCRdb's copy holds only in-frame clones and misses some; the assay was immunoSEQ multiplex PCR. Here the sample spans roughly 48,000 clones, roughly three quarters being singletons. Sequencing was performed on CD4+ T cells from blood buffy coats. The receptors come from a human donor in good health. Each CDR3 is given with its conserved first and last residue. The D gene is left open where the match is weak. Size is stated for part of the rows, as once, few or many counts, or as a class when the clone is expanded.

v_call	clone_size	j_call	d_call	cdr3_nt	cdr3_aa
TRBV5-6	-	TRBJ2-1	-	TGTGCCAGCAGCTTGGGACAGGCGATAGGTTTCGTCTTC	CASSLGQAIGFVF
TRBV5-1	-	TRBJ2-3	TRBD2	TGCGCCAGCAGCTTGGGGTCCGGACTAGAAACAGATACGCAGTATTTT	CASSLGSGLETDTQYF
TRBV7-8	-	TRBJ2-5	TRBD2	TGTGCCAGCAGCTTAGGGTTGACTAGCGGGATACAAGAGACCCAGTACTTC	CASSLGLTSGIQETQYF
TRBV5-1	-	TRBJ2-5	-	TGCGCCAGCAGCTTGGAAGAGACCCAGTACTTC	CASSLEETQYF
TRBV2	-	TRBJ2-1	-	TGTGCCAGCAGCAAGGGGTTGGACTACAATGAGCAGTTCTTC	CASSKGLDYNEQFF
TRBV10-3	-	TRBJ1-6	-	TGTGCCATCAGTGACGAGGGGGGTGTGAATTCACCCCTCCACTTT	CAISDEGGVNSPLHF
TRBV27	-	TRBJ1-3	-	TGTGCCAGTACTCTTACCTCTGGAAACACCATATATTTT	CASTLTSGNTIYF
TRBV5-1	-	TRBJ1-3	-	TGCGCCAGCAGCTTGGAAGTCTCTGGAAACACCATATATTTT	CASSLEVSGNTIYF
TRBV6-5	-	TRBJ1-4	-	TGTGCCAGCAGGAACCCGAATGAAAAACTGTTTTTT	CASRNPNEKLFF
TRBV19	few	TRBJ1-1	-	TGTGCCAGTAGTCCCCCGACAAGGGCGGGTGCTTTCTTT	CASSPPTRAGAFF
TRBV6-5	-	TRBJ1-5	TRBD1	TGTGCCAGCAGGGCGGACAGGGCCAAGGGACAGCCCCAGCATTTT	CASRADRAKGQPQHF
TRBV5-6	-	TRBJ1-2	-	TGTGCCAGCAGCTTCCCCTCAATGACAGAACCCTCAGGCTACACCTTC	CASSFPSMTEPSGYTF
TRBV27	-	TRBJ1-2	-	TGTGCCAGCAGTTTAGTGGGCACGTGGGGCTACACCTTC	CASSLVGTWGYTF
TRBV18	few	TRBJ1-5	-	TGTGCCAGCTCACCATTGATGACAGCGGACAATCAGCCCCAGCATTTT	CASSPLMTADNQPQHF
TRBV7-2	-	TRBJ2-1	-	TGTGCCAGCAGCTCCCGGATGGGGGGCGGCGATGAGCAGTTCTTC	CASSSRMGGGDEQFF
TRBV19	few	TRBJ2-6	TRBD1	TGTGCCAGTAGTTCGGGGACAGGGGCTGGGGCCAACGTCCTGACTTTC	CASSSGTGAGANVLTF
TRBV6-5	-	TRBJ1-6	-	TGTGCCAGCGGGCAGGGTACTGATTCACCCCTCCACTTT	CASGQGTDSPLHF
TRBV2	few	TRBJ2-1	-	TGTGCCAGCAGTGAACAGGGCCATGAGCAGTTCTTC	CASSEQGHEQFF
TRBV9	-	TRBJ1-6	TRBD1	TGTGCCAGCGGACAGGGTGGGAATTCACCCCTCCACTTT	CASGQGGNSPLHF
TRBV15	once	TRBJ2-1	TRBD2	TGTGCCACCAGCAGGGATCCGGGGGGTTACAATGAGCAGTTCTTC	CATSRDPGGYNEQFF
TRBV19	-	TRBJ2-3	TRBD1	TGTGCCAGTAGTATACGAAGGGGGCAGGATACGCAGTATTTT	CASSIRRGQDTQYF
TRBV2	-	TRBJ1-1	-	TGTGCCAGCAGGTACAGGGAAAACACTGAAGCTTTCTTT	CASRYRENTEAFF
TRBV19	-	TRBJ1-5	-	TGTGCCAGTGAAGCCCCGGGGGGATTGAATCAGCCCCAGCATTTT	CASEAPGGLNQPQHF
TRBV6-6	-	TRBJ2-7	TRBD1	TGTGCCAGCAGTTACGTGGGAGGACAGGGCTACGAGCAGTACTTC	CASSYVGGQGYEQYF
TRBV29-1	-	TRBJ1-2	TRBD1	TGCAGCGTTCTGGACAGGCTCCCTTCCTATGGCTACACCTTC	CSVLDRLPSYGYTF
TRBV18	-	TRBJ2-1	-	TGTGCCAGCTCACCATTCCAGGGACCCAACAATGAGCAGTTCTTC	CASSPFQGPNNEQFF
TRBV7-9	-	TRBJ2-7	-	TGTGCCAGCAGCTTAGGACAGCTCTACGAGCAGTACTTC	CASSLGQLYEQYF
TRBV9	few	TRBJ1-4	-	TGTGCCAGCAGCGCCTCGACAGCTAATAATGAAAAACTGTTTTTT	CASSASTANNEKLFF
TRBV6-1	-	TRBJ2-3	-	TGTGCCAGCAGAGGTGGTGACCTCACCGTTGCGCAGTATTTT	CASRGGDLTVAQYF
TRBV2	few	TRBJ1-1	-	TGTGCCAGCAGTGAGTGGGGGGGAGGAACTGAAGCTTTCTTT	CASSEWGGGTEAFF
TRBV5-5	-	TRBJ1-3	-	TGTGCCAGCAGCTTAGGTGGTGACACCATATATTTT	CASSLGGDTIYF
TRBV5-4	few	TRBJ1-6	TRBD1	TGTGCCAGCAGCTGGGGACAGGGGGCCGAGCCCCTCCACTTT	CASSWGQGAEPLHF
TRBV18	-	TRBJ2-7	-	TGTGCCAGCTCACCTAAAGGGAGTGGGGCGATCTCCTACGAGCAGTACTTC	CASSPKGSGAISYEQYF
TRBV5-6	-	TRBJ1-2	-	TGTGCCAGCAGCTCCTTCTCTAGGAACTATGGCTACACCTTC	CASSSFSRNYGYTF
TRBV2	-	TRBJ1-1	TRBD1	TGTGCCAGCAGTCTACAGGGGATAAACACTGAAGCTTTCTTT	CASSLQGINTEAFF
TRBV7-3	-	TRBJ1-3	-	TGTGCCAGCAGCTTAAATGGCGGGGGAAACACCATATATTTT	CASSLNGGGNTIYF
TRBV4-2	few	TRBJ1-1	-	TGTGCCAGCAGCCAAGAAACAGGGATCCCCCCTCGGGCTTTCTTT	CASSQETGIPPRAFF
TRBV7-2	few	TRBJ1-2	TRBD1	TGTGCCAGCAGCGCTCGACAGGGGGATGACGGCTACACCTTC	CASSARQGDDGYTF
TRBV30	-	TRBJ2-5	-	TGTGCCTGGACCAGGGCAGGGACCCAGTACTTC	CAWTRAGTQYF
TRBV7-3	-	TRBJ2-1	-	TGTGCCAGCAGCACCCAGGGGAACAATGAGCAGTTCTTC	CASSTQGNNEQFF
TRBV2	-	TRBJ1-1	TRBD1	TGTGCCAGCAGTGGACAGGGGATTGAGAACACTGAAGCTTTCTTT	CASSGQGIENTEAFF